This paragraph covers one T cell receptor beta chain sequence. This entry belongs to a study of cytotoxic CD8 clonotypes in ibrutinib-treated CLL. Assay used: immunoSEQ multiplex PCR; TCRdb lists only in-frame clones, some missing. The sample consists of tens of thousands of clones, approximately 60% of them appearing once. Germline CDR1 reads ENHRY; CDR2 reads SYGVKD. The CDR3 runs 16 residues. The trim removed 4 bases at V and 6 bases at J, leaving 5 bases unmatched. The rearrangement uses TRBV10-3 and TRBJ2-1; TRBD2 matches at 14 bases. This sample comprised PBMCs, obtained after 24 months of ibrutinib treatment. The TCR sequence derives from a human donor with chronic lymphocytic leukemia. The CDR3 loop reads CAISGTSGRRVNEQFF. As DNA, the CDR3 is TGTGCCATCAGTGGGACTAGCGGGAGGAGAGTCAATGAGCAGTTCTTC.